This T cell receptor beta chain originates from a study of T cell responses to AZD1222 COVID-19 vaccine. Study-level findings and limits: At 160-218 and 743-854, vaccine-associated CD4 TCRs were dominant, and they spanned spike.

Comment on this clone: Its antigen is unidentified.

The CDR3 length is 14 residues. V dropped 5 bases and J dropped 1 base, with 11 bases sitting between them. CDR1 is LNHDA, CDR2 SQIVND, per germline (reference sequence). TCRdb keeps only in-frame clones here, not all; method: immunoSEQ multiplex PCR. The sample carries roughly 130,000 clones, around 90% recorded once. This sample comprised peripheral blood, obtained on day 0 of AZD1222 vaccination. This sequence originates from an adult in good health. The V call is TRBV19, the J call TRBJ1-1; D unclear. The CDR3 loop reads CASSLVRGNTEAFF. Here the CDR3 DNA reads TGTGCCAGTAGTCTTGTACGCGGGAACACTGAAGCTTTCTTT.